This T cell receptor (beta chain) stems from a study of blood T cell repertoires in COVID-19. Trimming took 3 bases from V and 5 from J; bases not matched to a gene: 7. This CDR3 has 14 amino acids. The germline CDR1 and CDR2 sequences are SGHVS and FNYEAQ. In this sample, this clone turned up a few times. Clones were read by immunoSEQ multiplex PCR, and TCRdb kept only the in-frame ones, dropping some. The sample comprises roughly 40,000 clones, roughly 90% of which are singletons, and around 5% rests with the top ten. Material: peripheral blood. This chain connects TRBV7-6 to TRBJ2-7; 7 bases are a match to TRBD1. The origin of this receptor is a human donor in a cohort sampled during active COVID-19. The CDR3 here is CASSFDRVQDEQYF. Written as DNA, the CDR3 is TGTGCCAGCAGCTTTGACAGGGTTCAGGACGAGCAGTACTTC. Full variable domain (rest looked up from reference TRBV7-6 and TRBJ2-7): GAGVSQSPRYKVTKRGQDVALRCDPISGHVSLYWYRQALGQGPEFLTYFNYEAQQDKSGLPNDRFSAERPEGSISTLTIQRTEQRDSAMYRCASSFDRVQDEQYFGPGTRLTVT.